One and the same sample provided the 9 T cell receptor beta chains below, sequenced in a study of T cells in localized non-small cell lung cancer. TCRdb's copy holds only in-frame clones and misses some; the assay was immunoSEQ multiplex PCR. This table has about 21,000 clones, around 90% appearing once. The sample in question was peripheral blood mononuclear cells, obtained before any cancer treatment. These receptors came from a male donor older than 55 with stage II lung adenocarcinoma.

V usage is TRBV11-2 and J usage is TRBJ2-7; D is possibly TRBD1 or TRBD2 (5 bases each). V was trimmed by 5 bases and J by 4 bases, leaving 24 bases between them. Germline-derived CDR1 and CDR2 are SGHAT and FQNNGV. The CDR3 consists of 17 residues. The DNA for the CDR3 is TGTGCCAGCAGCCCCCTCCGGGGACGGAGGCAGCTTTACGAGCAGTACTTC. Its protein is CASSPLRGRRQLYEQYF.

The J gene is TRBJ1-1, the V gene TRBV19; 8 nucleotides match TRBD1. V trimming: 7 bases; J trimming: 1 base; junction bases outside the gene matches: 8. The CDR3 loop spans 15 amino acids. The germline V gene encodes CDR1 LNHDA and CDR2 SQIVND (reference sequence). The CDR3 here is CASTTLTGGNTEAFF. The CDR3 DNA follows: TGTGCCAGTACCACTTTAACAGGGGGGAACACTGAAGCTTTCTTT.

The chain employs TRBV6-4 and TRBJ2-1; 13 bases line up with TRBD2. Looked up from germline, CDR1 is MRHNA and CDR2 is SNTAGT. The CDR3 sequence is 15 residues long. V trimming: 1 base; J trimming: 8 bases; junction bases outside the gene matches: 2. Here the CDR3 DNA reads TGTGCCAGCAGTGACTGGACTAGCGGGAGCCATGAGCAGTTCTTC. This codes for CASSDWTSGSHEQFF.

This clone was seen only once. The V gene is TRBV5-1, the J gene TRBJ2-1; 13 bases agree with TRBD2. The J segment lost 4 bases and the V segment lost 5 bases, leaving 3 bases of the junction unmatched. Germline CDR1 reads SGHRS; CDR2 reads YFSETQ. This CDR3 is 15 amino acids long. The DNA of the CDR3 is TGCGCCAGCAGTCAGACTAGCGGGGGGTACAATGAGCAGTTCTTC. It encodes CASSQTSGGYNEQFF.

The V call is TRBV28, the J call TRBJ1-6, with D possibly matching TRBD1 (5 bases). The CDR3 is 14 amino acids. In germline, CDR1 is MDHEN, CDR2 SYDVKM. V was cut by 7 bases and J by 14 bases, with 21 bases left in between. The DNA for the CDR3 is TGTGCCAGCAAAATTGCAGGGCCCATCGGGTCCCTCCACTTT. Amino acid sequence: CASKIAGPIGSLHF.

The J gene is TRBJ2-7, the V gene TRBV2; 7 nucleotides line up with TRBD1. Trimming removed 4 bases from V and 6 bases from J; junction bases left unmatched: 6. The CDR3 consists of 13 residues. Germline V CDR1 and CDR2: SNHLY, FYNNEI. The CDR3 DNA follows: TGTGCCAGCAGTGGAGGTGACAGGGTCGAGCAGTACTTC. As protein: CASSGGDRVEQYF.

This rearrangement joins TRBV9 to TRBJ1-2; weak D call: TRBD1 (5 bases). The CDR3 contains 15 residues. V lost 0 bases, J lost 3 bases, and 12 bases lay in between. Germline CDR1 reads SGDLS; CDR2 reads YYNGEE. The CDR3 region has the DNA TGTGCCAGCAGCGTAGCCCTGGGGGTGGACTATGGCTACACCTTC. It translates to CASSVALGVDYGYTF.

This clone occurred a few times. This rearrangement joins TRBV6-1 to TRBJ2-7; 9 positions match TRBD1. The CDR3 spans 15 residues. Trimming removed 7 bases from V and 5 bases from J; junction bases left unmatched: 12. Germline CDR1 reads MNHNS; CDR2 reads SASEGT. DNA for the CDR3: TGTGCCAGCACCCGTCCGGGACAGGGTCCTAACGAGCAGTACTTC. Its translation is CASTRPGQGPNEQYF.

CDR3 in DNA: TGCGCCAGCAGCTCTTCGCGGGAGCAGTACTTC. Encoded protein: CASSSSREQYF. This chain joins TRBV5-1 and TRBJ2-7, with D uncertain. Germline V CDR1 and CDR2: SGHRS, YFSETQ. The CDR3 has 11 amino acids. Deletions cut 3 bases from V and 7 bases from J, with 8 bases between. Variable domain in full (rest from reference TRBV5-1 and TRBJ2-7): KAGVTQTPRYLIKTRGQQVTLSCSPISGHRSVSWYQQTPGQGLQFLFEYFSETQRNKGNFPGRFSGRQFSNSRSEMNVSTLELGDSALYLCASSSSREQYFGPGTRLTVT.